This T cell receptor (beta chain) was retrieved from a study of cytomegalovirus exposure and HLA in healthy donors. The PCR ran on 60 Vbeta and 13 Jbeta primers. Profiling relied on immunoSEQ multiplex PCR, and the TCRdb table lists in-frame clones only, not all of them. The table lists some 130,000 clones, around 80% of them singletons, with about 4.5% in the top ten. The CDR3 sequence is 14 residues long. Germline V gene data show CDR1 as SGHAT and CDR2 as FQNNGV. Trimming shortened V by 5 bases and J by 2 bases, and 10 bases separated the two germline ends. Comment on this clone: As yet, its antigen is unknown.

Points from the study as a whole: A later analysis linked a missense variant in DCLRE1C to the trimming of TCR beta V and J genes. Reportedly, fewer N-insertions than the approximately 610-donor mean appeared in an Asian-associated ancestry cluster in a later analysis. Earlier analysis found most TCR beta V segments productive about 90% or about 30% of the time. Some TCR beta chains (about 180 of them) were listed as cytomegalovirus-associated.

The chain couples TRBV11-2 to TRBJ1-5; D is undetermined. Sequencing was performed on PBMCs. The TCR was taken from a man aged 30 to 45 in good health. CDR3 region: CASSVTAGNQPQHF. DNA for the CDR3: TGTGCCAGCAGCGTAACAGCGGGCAATCAGCCCCAGCATTTT.